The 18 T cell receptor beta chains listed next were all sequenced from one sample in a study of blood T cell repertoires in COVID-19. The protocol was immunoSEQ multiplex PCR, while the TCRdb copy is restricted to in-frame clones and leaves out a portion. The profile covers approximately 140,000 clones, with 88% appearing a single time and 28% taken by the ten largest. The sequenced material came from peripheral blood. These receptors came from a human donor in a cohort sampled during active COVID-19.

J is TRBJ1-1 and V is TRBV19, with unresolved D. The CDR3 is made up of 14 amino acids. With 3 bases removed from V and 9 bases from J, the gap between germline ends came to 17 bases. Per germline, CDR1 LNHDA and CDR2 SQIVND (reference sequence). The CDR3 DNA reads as TGTGCCAGTAGTATGTATACGGGAACAGCTAAAGCTTTCTTT. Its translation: CASSMYTGTAKAFF.

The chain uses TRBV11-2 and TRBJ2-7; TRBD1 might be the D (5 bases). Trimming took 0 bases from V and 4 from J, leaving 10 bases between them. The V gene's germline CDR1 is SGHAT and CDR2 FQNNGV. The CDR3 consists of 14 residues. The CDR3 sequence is CASSLDLRTYEQYF. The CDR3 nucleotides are TGTGCCAGCAGCTTAGATCTAAGGACATACGAGCAGTACTTC.

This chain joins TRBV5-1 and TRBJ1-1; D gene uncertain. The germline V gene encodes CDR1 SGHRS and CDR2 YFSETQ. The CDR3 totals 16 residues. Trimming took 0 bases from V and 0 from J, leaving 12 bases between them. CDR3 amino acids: CASSLDRASLNTEAFF. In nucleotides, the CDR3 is TGCGCCAGCAGCTTGGACAGAGCAAGTCTGAACACTGAAGCTTTCTTT.

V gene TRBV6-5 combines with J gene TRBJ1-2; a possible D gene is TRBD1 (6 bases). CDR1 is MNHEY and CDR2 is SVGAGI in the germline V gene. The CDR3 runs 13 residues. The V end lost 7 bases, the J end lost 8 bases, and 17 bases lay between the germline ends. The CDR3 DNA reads TGTGCCAGCATAGGCCCGGGGGGCAGGGGCTACACCTTC. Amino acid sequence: CASIGPGGRGYTF.

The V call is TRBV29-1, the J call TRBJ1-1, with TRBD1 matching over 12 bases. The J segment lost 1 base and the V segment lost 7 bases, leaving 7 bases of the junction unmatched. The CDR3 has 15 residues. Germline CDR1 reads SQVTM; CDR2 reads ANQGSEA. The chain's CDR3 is CSARDRGLGNTEAFF. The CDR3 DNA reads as TGCAGCGCCAGGGACAGGGGGCTTGGGAACACTGAAGCTTTCTTT.

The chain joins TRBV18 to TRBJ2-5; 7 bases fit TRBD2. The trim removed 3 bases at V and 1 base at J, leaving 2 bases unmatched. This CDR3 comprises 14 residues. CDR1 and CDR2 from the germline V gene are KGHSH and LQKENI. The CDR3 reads CASSPRGGQETQYF. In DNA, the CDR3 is TGTGCCAGCTCACCGCGCGGGGGCCAAGAGACCCAGTACTTC.

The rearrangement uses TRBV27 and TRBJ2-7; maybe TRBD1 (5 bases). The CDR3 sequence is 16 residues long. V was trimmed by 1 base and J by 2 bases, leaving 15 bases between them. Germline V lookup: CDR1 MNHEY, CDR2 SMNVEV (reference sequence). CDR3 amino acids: CASSLWGTQAPYEQYF. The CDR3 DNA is TGTGCCAGCAGTTTATGGGGCACGCAAGCCCCCTACGAGCAGTACTTC.

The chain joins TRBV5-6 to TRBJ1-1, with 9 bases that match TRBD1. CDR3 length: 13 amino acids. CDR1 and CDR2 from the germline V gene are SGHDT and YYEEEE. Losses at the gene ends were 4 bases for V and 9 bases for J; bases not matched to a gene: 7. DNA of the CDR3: TGTGCCAGCAGCCCCCGGGACAGGGTTAAAGCTTTCTTT. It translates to CASSPRDRVKAFF.

CDR3 nucleotides: TGTGCCAGTAGTATCCCGACAGGGTGGGGGGACAATGAGCAGTTCTTC. It specifies CASSIPTGWGDNEQFF. This chain connects TRBV19 to TRBJ2-1; D is perhaps TRBD1 (7 bases). Trimming removed 3 bases from V and 5 bases from J, with 17 bases in between. The CDR3 sequence is 16 residues long. Germline V gives CDR1 LNHDA, CDR2 SQIVND (reference sequence).

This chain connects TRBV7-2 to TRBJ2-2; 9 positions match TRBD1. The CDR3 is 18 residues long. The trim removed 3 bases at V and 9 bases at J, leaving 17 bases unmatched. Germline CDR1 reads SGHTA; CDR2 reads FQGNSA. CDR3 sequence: CASSFAPGTGGNFWELFF. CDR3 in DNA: TGTGCCAGCAGCTTTGCGCCCGGTACAGGGGGCAATTTCTGGGAGCTGTTTTTT. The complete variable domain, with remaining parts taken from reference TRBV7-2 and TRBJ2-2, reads GAGVSQSPSNKVTEKGKDVELRCDPISGHTALYWYRQSLGQGLEFLIYFQGNSAPDKSGLPSDRFSAERTGGSVSTLTIQRTQQEDSAVYLCASSFAPGTGGNFWELFFGEGSRLTVL.

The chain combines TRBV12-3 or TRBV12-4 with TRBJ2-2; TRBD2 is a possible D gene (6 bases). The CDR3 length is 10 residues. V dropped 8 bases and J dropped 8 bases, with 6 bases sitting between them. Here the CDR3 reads CASRGGELFF. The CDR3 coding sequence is TGTGCCAGCCGGGGGGGGGAGCTGTTTTTT.

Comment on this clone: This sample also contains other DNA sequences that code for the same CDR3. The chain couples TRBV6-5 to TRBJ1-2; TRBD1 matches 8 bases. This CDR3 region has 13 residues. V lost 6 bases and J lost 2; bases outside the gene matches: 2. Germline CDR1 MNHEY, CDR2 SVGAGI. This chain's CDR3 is CASRRQGNYGYTF. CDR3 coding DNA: TGTGCCAGCAGGCGACAGGGGAACTATGGCTACACCTTC.

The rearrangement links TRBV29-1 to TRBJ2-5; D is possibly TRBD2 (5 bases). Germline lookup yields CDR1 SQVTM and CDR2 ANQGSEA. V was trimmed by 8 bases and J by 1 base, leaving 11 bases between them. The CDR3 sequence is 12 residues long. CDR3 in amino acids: CSFGLSQETQYF. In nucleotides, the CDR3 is TGCAGCTTTGGACTGAGCCAAGAGACCCAGTACTTC.

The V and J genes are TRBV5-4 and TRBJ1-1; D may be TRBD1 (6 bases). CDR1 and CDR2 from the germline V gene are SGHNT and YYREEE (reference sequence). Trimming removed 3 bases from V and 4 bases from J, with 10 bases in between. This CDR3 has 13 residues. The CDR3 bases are TGTGCCAGCAGCTACAGGGAAGGCACTGAAGCTTTCTTT. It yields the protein CASSYREGTEAFF.

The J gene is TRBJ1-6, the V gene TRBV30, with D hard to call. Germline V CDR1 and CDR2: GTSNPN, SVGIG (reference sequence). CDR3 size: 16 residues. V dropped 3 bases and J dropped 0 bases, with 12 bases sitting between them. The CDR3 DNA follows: TGTGCCTGGAGGACCCTGCCAGGCTCCTATAATTCACCCCTCCACTTT. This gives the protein CAWRTLPGSYNSPLHF.

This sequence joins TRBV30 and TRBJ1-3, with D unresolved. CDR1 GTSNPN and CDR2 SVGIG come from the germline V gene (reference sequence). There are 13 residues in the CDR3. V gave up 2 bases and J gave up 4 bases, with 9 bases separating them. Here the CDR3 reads CAWSRSSGNTIYF. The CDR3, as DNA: TGTGCCTGGAGTCGTAGCTCGGGAAACACCATATATTTT.

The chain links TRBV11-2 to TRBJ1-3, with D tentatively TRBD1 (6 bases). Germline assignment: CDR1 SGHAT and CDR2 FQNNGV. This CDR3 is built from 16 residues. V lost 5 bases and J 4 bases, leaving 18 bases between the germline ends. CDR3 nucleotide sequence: TGTGCCAGCAGCCCTACCGGGGGGGGGCGAGGAAACACCATATATTTT. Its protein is CASSPTGGGRGNTIYF.

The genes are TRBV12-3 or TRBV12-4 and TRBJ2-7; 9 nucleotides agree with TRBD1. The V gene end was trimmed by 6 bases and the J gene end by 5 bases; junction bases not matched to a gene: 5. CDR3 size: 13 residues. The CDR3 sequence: CASRRDRVDEQYF. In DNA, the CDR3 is TGTGCCAGCAGAAGGGACAGGGTCGACGAGCAGTACTTC.